This T cell receptor (beta chain) was recovered during a study of blood T cell repertoires in COVID-19. About the study: Nucleic acid was either cDNA or gDNA, and it came from T cells, B-cell-depleted T cells, or PBMCs.

From germline, CDR1 is SGHVS and CDR2 FQNEAQ. The CDR3 length is 14 residues. Trimming cost V 5 bases and J 0 bases, with 7 bases left between them. Assay used: immunoSEQ multiplex PCR; TCRdb lists only in-frame clones, some missing. The repertoire holds 50,000 to 55,000 clones, with 89% as singletons. This clone came up a few times. The sequence came from a man in his 60s with active COVID-19. Material for sequencing was peripheral blood. The chain employs TRBV7-8 and TRBJ1-4; possible D gene TRBD1, 5 bases. The CDR3: CASSATATNEKLFF. The CDR3 DNA reads as TGTGCCAGCAGCGCGACAGCAACTAATGAAAAACTGTTTTTT. The variable domain in full, with the rest retrieved from reference TRBV7-8 and TRBJ1-4, is GAGVSQSPRYKVAKRGQDVALRCDPISGHVSLFWYQQALGQGPEFLTYFQNEAQLDKSGLPSDRFFAERPEGSVSTLKIQRTQQEDSAVYLCASSATATNEKLFFGSGTQLSVL.